The sequence of this TCR beta chain was determined in a study of blood T cells in healthy people across ages. Study outcomes and limitations: Estimated diversity, derived from one million T cells, was regarded as an underestimate.

Primers used in a second PCR of roughly 6 to 12 cycles were a sample-barcoded 5' primer and a J-beta primer mix. Tagging of each cDNA molecule was performed by a template-switch adaptor with 12 random nucleotides. A single record per CDR3 protein comes from TCRdb applying MiXCR to the 5' RACE reads. The data show about 930,000 distinct CDR3 sequences, almost 30% seen once. This clonotype has only a few counts. Antigen unknown. The CDR3 length is 12 residues. Trimming removed 8 bases at V and 6 bases at J, with 10 bases between. Another study also made use of these data, one on T cells of mothers and their children. As that study records: At around 1.5 ug per 15 ul, all of the extracted RNA went into cDNA synthesis. For each mother, over 8 million TCR beta CDR3 reads were obtained, and for each child, 2.5 million to 3 million.

The sequence derives from a woman in her 40s in good health. What was sequenced was blood. This chain uses TRBV12-3 or TRBV12-4 with TRBJ2-2; D is unclear. CDR3 in amino acids: CASAHPSGELFF. The CDR3 nucleotides read TGTGCCAGCGCACATCCGTCCGGGGAGCTGTTTTTT.